This entry lists 5 T cell receptor beta chains sequenced from one sample in a study of T cells after yellow fever vaccination. MiXCR was run by TCRdb on the 5' RACE reads, yielding one entry per CDR3 protein. The top ten clones hold 36% of a sample with 150,000 to 200,000 distinct CDR3 sequences, approximately 11% of them seen once. Sequencing used CD8+ T cells sorted from PBMCs, obtained 15 days after the yellow fever booster vaccination. The receptors stem from a man in his late teens or twenties who received the YFV17D yellow fever vaccine.

This clonotype occurred a few times. This rearrangement joins TRBV7-2 to TRBJ2-5, with 7 bases that match TRBD1. V was clipped by 1 base and J by 4 bases; unmatched bases: 6. CDR3 length: 15 residues. Germline CDR1 and CDR2: SGHTA and FQGNSA. The CDR3: CASSLGSAGGETQYF. For the CDR3, the DNA is TGTGCCAGCAGCTTAGGTTCGGCAGGGGGAGAGACCCAGTACTTC.

This clonotype was seen at least ten times. This chain uses TRBV6-6 with TRBJ1-2, with D maybe TRBD1 (5 bases). Germline CDR1 and CDR2: MNHNY and SVGAGI (reference sequence). The V and J ends lost 0 bases and 3 bases respectively, with 8 bases between them. The CDR3 length is 14 residues. The CDR3: CASSYSTADYGYTF. The CDR3 nucleotides are TGTGCCAGCAGTTACTCGACAGCTGACTATGGCTACACCTTC.

This clonotype was seen more than once but under ten times. This sequence joins TRBV12-3 or TRBV12-4 and TRBJ2-1; D may be TRBD2 (6 bases). This CDR3 spans 12 amino acids. V lost 6 bases to trimming and J lost 9 bases, with 12 bases between them. CDR3: CASSHQGGEQFF. The CDR3 nucleotides read TGTGCCAGCAGCCATCAGGGAGGTGAGCAGTTCTTC.

This clonotype has a handful of counts. The chain uses TRBV7-2 and TRBJ2-1; no definite D call. The CDR3 spans 16 residues. V lost 4 bases to trimming and J lost 8 bases, with 21 bases between them. Germline loops: CDR1 SGHTA, CDR2 FQGNSA. CDR3 amino acids: CASSSIYPPSIDEQFF. The CDR3 coding sequence is TGTGCCAGCAGCTCTATCTATCCCCCTTCTATTGATGAGCAGTTCTTC. The variable domain in full, completed from reference TRBV7-2 and TRBJ2-1, reads GAGVSQSPSNKVTEKGKDVELRCDPISGHTALYWYRQSLGQGLEFLIYFQGNSAPDKSGLPSDRFSAERTGGSVSTLTIQRTQQEDSAVYLCASSSIYPPSIDEQFFGPGTRLTVL.

The chain links TRBV12-3 or TRBV12-4 to TRBJ1-6; TRBD1 matches at 7 bases. The length of the CDR3 is 14 residues. V lost 6 bases and J lost 8; bases outside the gene matches: 7. The DNA of the CDR3 is TGTGCCAGCAGATATCAGGGGGGTGATTCACCCCTCCACTTT. This translates into CASRYQGGDSPLHF.